Each of the 24 T cell receptor beta chains below was sequenced from the same sample in a study of neurological immune-mediated disorders. In TCRdb, the 5' RACE reads were re-called with MiXCR into one record per CDR3 protein. The sample yields around 65,000 distinct CDR3 sequences, roughly 5.6% seen once. The sample was PBMCs. Receptors were obtained from a human donor with multiple sclerosis. The donor label of this sample is uncertain.

This clonotype was observed many times. The rearrangement joins TRBV3-1 to TRBJ2-1; 8 nucleotides match TRBD2. CDR1 is LGHDT and CDR2 is YNNKEL in the germline V gene (reference sequence). The CDR3 length is 16 residues. The V segment lost 0 bases and the J segment 5 bases; nucleotides outside the gene matches: 6. In DNA form, the CDR3 reads TGTGCCAGCAGCCAAGATTACGGGGGGGACGACAATGAGCAGTTCTTC. This gives the protein CASSQDYGGDDNEQFF.

This clonotype was observed many times. V is TRBV29-1 and J is TRBJ2-1; no definite D call. This CDR3 comprises 14 residues. CDR1 is SQVTM, CDR2 ANQGSEA, per germline. Written as DNA, the CDR3 is TGCAGGAACTCACAGTCGGGTCGCGTCAATGAGCAGTTCTTC. This gives the protein CRNSQSGRVNEQFF.

This clonotype occurred many times. CDR3 region: CASQGNEQFF. The CDR3 DNA sequence: TGTGCCAGCCAAGGGAATGAGCAGTTCTTC. The chain is built from TRBV12-3 or TRBV12-4 and TRBJ2-1; no clear D. The V end was cut by 8 bases, the J end by 7 bases, with 6 bases between. The CDR3 spans 10 residues.

This clonotype was counted at least ten times. The V gene is TRBV20-1, the J gene TRBJ2-3, with 8 bases fitting TRBD2. V was clipped by 5 bases and J by 5 bases; unmatched bases: 12. The germline CDR1 and CDR2 sequences are DFQATT and SNEGSKA (reference sequence). The CDR3 consists of 15 residues. The CDR3 loop is CSAPRGLGVRDTQYF. The CDR3, as DNA: TGCAGTGCTCCGCGGGGACTAGGTGTCCGAGATACGCAGTATTTT.

This clonotype came up many times. This chain connects TRBV21-1 to TRBJ1-5. TRBV21-1 is labeled a pseudogene. The CDR3 covers 16 residues. The CDR3: CASGVGGLYSNQPQHF. The CDR3 DNA reads TGTGCCAGCGGGGTGGGAGGGCTATATAGCAATCAGCCCCAGCATTTT.

Ten or more counts support this clonotype. V is TRBV5-1 and J is TRBJ1-3; perhaps TRBD1 as D (6 bases). V lost 4 bases, J lost 4 bases, and 18 bases lay in between. Germline values: CDR1 SGHRS, CDR2 YFSETQ. The CDR3 sequence is 16 residues long. This CDR3 reads CASSPRGLDLGNTIYF. CDR3 in DNA: TGCGCCAGCAGCCCCAGGGGATTGGATCTGGGAAACACCATATATTTT.

There are many counts of this clonotype. This sequence joins TRBV5-1 and TRBJ2-7, with D uncertain. The V end lost 7 bases, the J end lost 4 bases, and 15 bases lay between the germline ends. CDR3 size: 13 residues. CDR1 is SGHRS and CDR2 is YFSETQ in the germline V gene. In DNA, the CDR3 is TGCGCCAGCTCCAAGGCCGCAAATTACGAGCAGTACTTC. It is translated as CASSKAANYEQYF.

This clonotype was detected ten times or more. V is TRBV29-1 and J is TRBJ2-7; TRBD2 is a possible D gene (5 bases). Germline V gene lookup returns CDR1 SQVTM and CDR2 ANQGSEA. The CDR3 has 13 amino acids. V was shortened by 4 bases and J by 2 bases, with 12 bases between the two germline ends. The CDR3 DNA is TGCAGCGTTGGGGAGCAGCGTCCCTACGAGCAGTACTTC. Translating it yields CSVGEQRPYEQYF.

This clonotype has a count of ten or more. The CDR3 nucleotides are TGTGCCACCAGCAGAGATATGGAACAGGAGTCCCCTTACACTGAAGCTTTCTTT. It translates to CATSRDMEQESPYTEAFF. The chain couples TRBV15 to TRBJ1-1, with D tentatively TRBD1 (5 bases). Germline V gene lookup returns CDR1 LNHNV and CDR2 YYDKDF (reference sequence). Trimming took off 0 bases at V and 3 bases at J, with 20 bases between the two ends. The CDR3 is made up of 18 amino acids.

This clonotype was seen at least ten times. The rearrangement uses TRBV6-5 and TRBJ1-5; the match to TRBD1 covers 9 bases. This CDR3 spans 20 amino acids. Germline CDR1 is MNHEY and CDR2 is SVGAGI. Trimming at V came to 2 bases and at J to 3 bases, leaving 17 bases not matched to a gene. CDR3: CASSYPILGQGEKNNQPQHF. CDR3 coding DNA: TGTGCCAGCAGTTACCCCATCCTGGGACAGGGTGAAAAGAACAATCAGCCCCAGCATTTT.

The table lists this clonotype with many counts. The gene calls are TRBV5-6 and TRBJ2-3, with 9 bases lining up with TRBD1. This CDR3 has 14 amino acids. Germline CDR1 SGHDT, CDR2 YYEEEE. After removal of 3 bases from V and 7 bases from J, the junction contained 6 bases not matched to a gene. The CDR3 here is CASSSGQGGNTQYF. The CDR3 DNA follows: TGTGCCAGCAGCTCGGGACAGGGCGGGAATACGCAGTATTTT.

This clonotype was recorded many times. The rearrangement joins TRBV29-1 to TRBJ2-2, with a possible D match to TRBD2 (7 bases). Trimming took off 0 bases at V and 3 bases at J, with 14 bases between the two ends. This CDR3 is built from 16 residues. Germline V gene lookup returns CDR1 SQVTM and CDR2 ANQGSEA. For the CDR3, the DNA is TGCAGCGTTGAAGAATGGCGGGGGCCCTACACCGGGGAGCTGTTTTTT. It translates to CSVEEWRGPYTGELFF.

J is TRBJ2-2 and V is TRBV2; tentatively, D is TRBD2 (7 bases). Germline V gives CDR1 SNHLY, CDR2 FYNNEI. V shed 1 base and J shed 5 bases, with 14 bases lying between them. This CDR3 spans 16 amino acids. The CDR3 region is CASSEVGGLGTGELFF. CDR3 coding DNA: TGTGCCAGCAGTGAAGTCGGGGGGCTAGGGACCGGGGAGCTGTTTTTT.

This clonotype was counted many times. V usage is TRBV11-3 and J usage is TRBJ1-1; D remains ambiguous. CDR3 length equals 13 residues. V was cut by 2 bases and J by 4 bases, with 8 bases left in between. Germline assignment: CDR1 SGHNT and CDR2 YENEEA. Here the CDR3 DNA reads TGTGCCAGCAGCTTACGGTTCGGCACTGAAGCTTTCTTT. The encoded protein is CASSLRFGTEAFF.

This clonotype was observed at least ten times. CDR3 residues: CASSQGVAGGPLEQYF. CDR3 DNA sequence: TGTGCCAGCAGCCAAGGGGTGGCGGGGGGGCCCCTCGAGCAGTACTTC. The chain employs TRBV4-2 and TRBJ2-7, with 9 bases aligning to TRBD2. The CDR3 length is 16 residues. The V and J ends lost 1 base and 6 bases, in that order; junction bases with no gene match: 10. From germline, CDR1 is LGHNA and CDR2 YNFKEQ.

This clonotype appeared many times. This rearrangement joins TRBV6-2 or TRBV6-3 to TRBJ1-1; 7 bases map to TRBD1. Trimming cost V 5 bases and J 4 bases; bases outside gene matches: 7. CDR3 length: 14 residues. Germline V lookup: CDR1 MNHEY, CDR2 SVGEGT. Here the CDR3 DNA reads TGTGCCAGCAGTGAGGGGGCTTTGAGCACTGAAGCTTTCTTT. This encodes CASSEGALSTEAFF.

This clonotype was detected ten times or more. The rearrangement links TRBV15 to TRBJ1-4; D may be TRBD1 (5 bases). CDR1 is LNHNV, CDR2 YYDKDF, per germline (reference sequence). The CDR3 sequence is 16 residues long. Trimming took off 3 bases at V and 7 bases at J, with 18 bases between the two ends. This CDR3 reads CATSRGAGQGGEKLFF. The CDR3 DNA follows: TGTGCCACCAGCAGGGGAGCGGGGCAGGGAGGTGAAAAACTGTTTTTT.

By frequency in the sample, this clonotype is medium-sized. The genes are TRBV24-1 and TRBJ2-3; 9 bases map to TRBD2. Unmatched junction bases numbered 8, after V lost 3 bases and J lost 5 bases. The CDR3 runs to 16 residues. From germline, CDR1 is KGHDR and CDR2 SFDVKD. The CDR3 region is CATSDRARGGQDTQYF. The CDR3 DNA follows: TGTGCCACCAGTGATCGAGCGCGGGGGGGACAAGATACGCAGTATTTT.

This clonotype has ten or more counts. The J gene is TRBJ1-4, the V gene TRBV20-1; the D gene is possibly TRBD1 (5 bases). Germline V CDR1 and CDR2: DFQATT, SNEGSKA (reference sequence). V lost 6 bases and J lost 11, with 19 bases in between. This CDR3 spans 13 amino acids. In DNA form, the CDR3 reads TGCAGTGCCCGTGAGGGGCCTTGGGGGAAACTGTTTTTT. It is translated as CSAREGPWGKLFF.

This clonotype was seen at least ten times. The V and J genes are TRBV4-2 and TRBJ2-4, with 14 bases that match TRBD2. The germline gives CDR1 LGHNA, CDR2 YNFKEQ. Germline trimming cut 0 bases from V and 0 bases from J; bases unmatched to any gene: 7. The CDR3 has 20 amino acids. As DNA, the CDR3 is TGTGCCAGCAGCCAAGATCGGACTAGCGGGGGGACCTTAGCCAAAAACATTCAGTACTTC. Its protein is CASSQDRTSGGTLAKNIQYF.

This clonotype has ten or more counts. V is TRBV5-1 and J is TRBJ2-3; 7 positions agree with TRBD2. After removal of 9 bases from V and 1 base from J, the junction contained 11 bases not matched to a gene. Germline V gene lookup returns CDR1 SGHRS and CDR2 YFSETQ. The CDR3 contains 15 residues. The CDR3 DNA sequence: TGCGCCACTCGGTGGAGGAGCGGGGGCACAGATACGCAGTATTTT. Protein sequence: CATRWRSGGTDTQYF.

This clonotype was detected many times. This chain joins TRBV7-9 and TRBJ2-7, with D possibly being TRBD1 (5 bases). The CDR3 contains 13 residues. Germline-derived CDR1 and CDR2 are SEHNR and FQNEAQ (reference sequence). V lost 3 bases, J lost 5 bases, and 11 bases lay in between. The CDR3 coding sequence is TGTGCCAGCAGCTTCGGTGGGGCCGACGAGCAGTACTTC. It specifies CASSFGGADEQYF. Complete variable domain (other parts from reference TRBV7-9 and TRBJ2-7): DTGVSQNPRHKITKRGQNVTFRCDPISEHNRLYWYRQTLGQGPEFLTYFQNEAQLEKSRLLSDRFSAERPKGSFSTLEIQRTEQGDSAMYLCASSFGGADEQYFGPGTRLTVT.

There are many counts of this clonotype. The CDR3 nucleotides are TGCGCCAGCGAACAGGGGGCGAACACCGGGGAGCTGTTTTTT. Translating gives CASEQGANTGELFF. The chain is built from TRBV10-2 and TRBJ2-2; 8 bases fit TRBD1. The CDR3 contains 14 residues. CDR1 and CDR2 from the germline V gene are WSHSY and SAAADI. V was pared by 8 bases and J by 0 bases, with 2 bases of the junction left unmatched.

This clonotype came up many times. The rearrangement uses TRBV9 and TRBJ2-7; 10 nucleotides line up with TRBD1. The CDR3 is 15 residues long. Germline V gene lookup returns CDR1 SGDLS and CDR2 YYNGEE. Trimming cost V 3 bases and J 0 bases; bases outside gene matches: 3. Written as DNA, the CDR3 is TGTGCCAGCAGCGCCGGGACAGGGGCCTCCTACGAGCAGTACTTC. It is translated as CASSAGTGASYEQYF.